The 17 T cell receptor beta chains listed next were all sequenced from one sample in a study of blood T cell repertoires in COVID-19 (dated by TCRdb to 2018 to 2020). The library was prepared using the immunoSEQ multiplex PCR assay. TCRdb limited this immuneACCESS table to in-frame rearrangements with V and J called. A share of clones is missing; checked studies link under half to unresolved V genes, and the rest is unexplained. In this sample the table shows about 97,000 clones, 85% to 95% of which occur a single time. The biggest ten clones account for more than 5% of the sample. The specimen sequenced was peripheral blood. Receptors were obtained from a man aged 45-60 years with active COVID-19.

As to this clone: The junction and the germline gene differ at one end; a read error may be behind it. V usage is TRBV20-1 and J usage is TRBJ1-2, with D possibly TRBD1 on 5 matching bases. Germline values: CDR1 DFQATT, CDR2 SNEGSKA (reference sequence). This CDR3 has 11 residues. CDR3 residues: CSAKVQGLSCF. The CDR3 coding sequence is TGCAGTGCTAAGGTCCAGGGCCTTTCCTGCTTC.

This sequence joins TRBV9 and TRBJ1-3; no clear D. V was pared by 3 bases and J by 4 bases, with 14 bases between. Germline loops: CDR1 SGDLS, CDR2 YYNGEE. This CDR3 is built from 15 residues. The CDR3 sequence: CASSAQVSTGNTIYF. Here the CDR3 DNA reads TGTGCCAGCAGCGCCCAGGTTTCAACAGGAAACACCATATATTTT.

The chain has TRBV5-1 and TRBJ2-3; possibly TRBD1 for D (5 bases). The V end lost 0 bases, the J end lost 0 bases, and 11 bases lay between the germline ends. Per germline, CDR1 SGHRS and CDR2 YFSETQ. CDR3 size: 16 residues. This CDR3 is CASSLEGRSSTDTQYF. CDR3 bases: TGCGCCAGCAGCTTGGAGGGGCGGTCTAGCACAGATACGCAGTATTTT.

V usage is TRBV5-8 and J usage is TRBJ1-4, with D perhaps matching TRBD1 (5 bases). The CDR3 runs to 15 residues. Trimming left V 4 bases short and J 5 bases short, with 15 bases between. Germline V gene data show CDR1 as SGHTS and CDR2 as YDEGEE. CDR3 sequence (DNA): TGTGCCAGCAGCAGACAAGGGGTATTAAATGAAAAACTGTTTTTT. Its protein product is CASSRQGVLNEKLFF. The whole variable domain, filled in from reference TRBV5-8 and TRBJ1-4, reads EAGVTQSPTHLIKTRGQQATLRCSPISGHTSVYWYQQALGLGLQFLLWYDEGEERNRGNFPPRFSGRQFPNYSSELNVNALELEDSALYLCASSRQGVLNEKLFFGSGTQLSVL.

The chain links TRBV9 to TRBJ1-2; no reliable D call. This CDR3 region has 12 residues. With 4 bases removed from V and 8 bases from J, the gap between germline ends came to 12 bases. The germline V gene encodes CDR1 SGDLS and CDR2 YYNGEE. The CDR3 is CASSSEELGYTF. DNA of the CDR3: TGTGCCAGCAGCTCCGAAGAGCTGGGCTACACCTTC.

The genes are TRBV19 and TRBJ1-2; 8 nucleotides agree with TRBD1. J gave up 2 bases and V 10 bases, and 9 bases lay outside the gene matches. The CDR3 length is 14 residues. CDR1 and CDR2 from the germline V gene are LNHDA and SQIVND (reference sequence). The CDR3 reads CATSTGASNYGYTF. The CDR3 region has the DNA TGTGCCACCTCGACAGGGGCCTCCAACTATGGCTACACCTTC.

The gene calls are TRBV28 and TRBJ1-5; no clear D gene. This CDR3 is 14 amino acids long. The germline V and J ends were trimmed by 5 bases and 5 bases, with 13 bases remaining between them. Germline V gene data show CDR1 as MDHEN and CDR2 as SYDVKM. In DNA, the CDR3 is TGTGCCAGCAGTCCGAGATCCCAAGATCAGCCCCAGCATTTT. Translation gives CASSPRSQDQPQHF.

The J gene is TRBJ2-2, the V gene TRBV19, with TRBD1 matching over 7 bases. The CDR3 loop spans 15 amino acids. The J segment lost 4 bases and the V segment lost 0 bases, leaving 2 bases of the junction unmatched. Looked up from germline, CDR1 is LNHDA and CDR2 is SQIVND (reference sequence). CDR3 DNA: TGTGCCAGTAGTATAGACAGGGGGATCACCGGGGAGCTGTTTTTT. Translated: CASSIDRGITGELFF.

The chain couples TRBV20-1 to TRBJ1-1; D call uncertain. The length of the CDR3 is 13 residues. Germline CDR1 is DFQATT and CDR2 is SNEGSKA (reference sequence). V shed 3 bases and J shed 3 bases, with 11 bases lying between them. CDR3 region: CSASHGEHTEAFF. CDR3 nucleotide sequence: TGCAGTGCTAGTCACGGGGAGCACACTGAAGCTTTCTTT.

The J gene is TRBJ2-2, the V gene TRBV7-3; a weak D match, TRBD1 (6 bases). V gave up 7 bases and J gave up 6 bases, with 18 bases separating them. The CDR3 is 15 residues long. Germline V gives CDR1 SGHTA, CDR2 FQGTGA. CDR3 loop: CASNPWGPSPGELFF. For the CDR3, the DNA is TGTGCCAGCAACCCCTGGGGGCCGAGTCCCGGGGAGCTGTTTTTT.

This clone occurred once. The chain couples TRBV9 to TRBJ2-2, with TRBD2 identical over 11 bases. The V and J ends lost 3 bases and 0 bases, in that order; junction bases with no gene match: 4. The germline gives CDR1 SGDLS, CDR2 YYNGEE. The CDR3 covers 17 residues. CDR3 nucleotides: TGTGCCAGCAGCGCTCTAGCGGGAGGTTCGAACACCGGGGAGCTGTTTTTT. This codes for CASSALAGGSNTGELFF.

V is TRBV5-6 and J is TRBJ1-5; TRBD1 might be the D (6 bases). The germline V gene has CDR1 SGHDT and CDR2 YYEEEE. CDR3 size: 14 residues. V was clipped by 3 bases and J by 8 bases, with 15 bases between them. This CDR3 reads CASSSGGGVEPQHF. The CDR3 DNA is TGTGCCAGCAGCTCGGGAGGGGGGGTTGAGCCCCAGCATTTT.

The chain joins TRBV6-6 to TRBJ2-6; maybe TRBD1 (5 bases). This CDR3 contains 15 residues. V shed 5 bases and J shed 4 bases, with 12 bases lying between them. Per the germline V gene, CDR1 is MNHNY and CDR2 is SVGAGI (reference sequence). In DNA form, the CDR3 reads TGTGCCAGCAGTCCCGGACACGTGGGGGCCAACGTCCTGACTTTC. This codes for CASSPGHVGANVLTF.

J is TRBJ1-1 and V is TRBV25-1; D unclear. The CDR3 consists of 13 residues. The germline V and J ends were trimmed by 3 bases and 1 base, with 6 bases remaining between them. CDR1 and CDR2 from the germline V gene are MGHDK and SYGVNS. The CDR3: CASSDPQNTEAFF. DNA for the CDR3: TGTGCCAGCAGTGATCCACAGAACACTGAAGCTTTCTTT.

CDR3 bases: TGTGCCAGCAGTTCTACTTCTAGCGGGAGCGGCACAGATACGCAGTATTTT. Its translation is CASSSTSSGSGTDTQYF. V is TRBV28 and J is TRBJ2-3; 10 bases align to TRBD2. The CDR3 runs to 17 residues. Germline CDR1 is MDHEN and CDR2 is SYDVKM. V was pared by 4 bases and J by 1 base, with 8 bases of the junction left unmatched. Based on the CDR3 plus reference TRBV28 and TRBJ2-3, the full variable domain is DVKVTQSSRYLVKRTGEKVFLECVQDMDHENMFWYRQDPGLGLRLIYFSYDVKMKEKGDIPEGYSVSREKKERFSLILESASTNQTSMYLCASSSTSSGSGTDTQYFGPGTRLTVL.

V gene TRBV7-2 combines with J gene TRBJ2-7, with D possibly TRBD1 on 5 matching bases. The length of the CDR3 is 13 residues. CDR1 and CDR2 from the germline V gene are SGHTA and FQGNSA. V was trimmed by 5 bases and J by 2 bases, leaving 10 bases between them. The CDR3 spells CASSATVAYEQYF. Here the CDR3 DNA reads TGTGCCAGCAGCGCGACAGTGGCCTACGAGCAGTACTTC.

The chain joins TRBV12-3 or TRBV12-4 to TRBJ2-3; D gene ambiguous. The CDR3 contains 12 residues. The V gene lost 6 bases and the J gene lost 2 bases, with 6 bases spanning the gap. CDR3 sequence: CASSFFTDTQYF. CDR3 DNA: TGTGCCAGCAGCTTCTTCACAGATACGCAGTATTTT.